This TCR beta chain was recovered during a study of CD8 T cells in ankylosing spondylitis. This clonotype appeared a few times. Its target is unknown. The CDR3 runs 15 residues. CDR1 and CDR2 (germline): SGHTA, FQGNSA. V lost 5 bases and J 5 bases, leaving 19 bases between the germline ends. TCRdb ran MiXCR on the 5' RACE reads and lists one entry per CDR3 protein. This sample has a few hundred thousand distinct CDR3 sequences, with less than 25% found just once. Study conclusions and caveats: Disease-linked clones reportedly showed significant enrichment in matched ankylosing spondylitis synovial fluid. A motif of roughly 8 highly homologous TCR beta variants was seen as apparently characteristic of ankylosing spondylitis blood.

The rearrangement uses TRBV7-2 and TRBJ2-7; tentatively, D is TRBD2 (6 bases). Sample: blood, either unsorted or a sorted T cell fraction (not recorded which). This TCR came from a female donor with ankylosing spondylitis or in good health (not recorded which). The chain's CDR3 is CASSTLPAGLDEQYF. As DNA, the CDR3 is TGTGCCAGCAGCACCCTACCAGCGGGTCTCGACGAGCAGTACTTC.